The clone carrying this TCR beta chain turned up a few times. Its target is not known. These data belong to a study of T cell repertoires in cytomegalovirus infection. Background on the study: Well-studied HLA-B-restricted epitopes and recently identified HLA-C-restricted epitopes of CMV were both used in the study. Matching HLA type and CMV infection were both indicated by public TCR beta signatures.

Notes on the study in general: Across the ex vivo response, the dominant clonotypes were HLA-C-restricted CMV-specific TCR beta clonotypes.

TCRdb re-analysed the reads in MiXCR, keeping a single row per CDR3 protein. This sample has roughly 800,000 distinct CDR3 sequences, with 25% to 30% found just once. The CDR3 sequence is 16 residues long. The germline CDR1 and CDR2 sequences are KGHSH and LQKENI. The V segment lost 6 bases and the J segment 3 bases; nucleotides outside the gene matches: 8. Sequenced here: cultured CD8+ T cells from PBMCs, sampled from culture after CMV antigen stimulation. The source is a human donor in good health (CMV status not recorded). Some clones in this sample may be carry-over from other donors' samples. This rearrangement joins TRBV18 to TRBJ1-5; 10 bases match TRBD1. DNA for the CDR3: TGTGCCAGCTCGCAAGACAGGGGGCGATTCAATCAGCCCCAGCATTTT. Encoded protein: CASSQDRGRFNQPQHF.